The 28 T cell receptor beta chains below were found in one sample sequenced in a study of T cell changes during pregnancy in multiple sclerosis (dated by TCRdb to about 2019). Library method: the immunoSEQ multiplex PCR assay. This immuneACCESS table, as held by TCRdb, lists in-frame sequences with V and J called but not all clones. Of the missing ones, under half trace to an unresolved V gene in checked studies; the others have no known cause. The sample includes 55,000 to 85,000 clones, with around 90% observed a single time. Approximately 1.1% of the sample comes from the top ten. This specimen consisted of peripheral blood, obtained in the third trimester of pregnancy. Source of these receptors: a female donor with multiple sclerosis, enrolled in a pregnancy study.

CDR3 loop: CASSGSGNQRHNEQFF. CDR3 nucleotide sequence: TGTGCCAGCAGCGGGAGCGGGAACCAACGCCACAATGAGCAGTTCTTC. The genes are TRBV28 and TRBJ2-1; 7 positions match TRBD2. Trimming removed 6 bases from V and 5 bases from J; junction bases left unmatched: 13. Germline V gene lookup returns CDR1 MDHEN and CDR2 SYDVKM. The CDR3 loop spans 16 amino acids.

In its sample, this clone ranks as medium-sized. The genes are TRBV6-6 and TRBJ2-7; D perhaps matches TRBD1 (5 bases). This CDR3 is built from 15 residues. The V gene lost 0 bases and the J gene lost 3 bases, with 12 bases spanning the gap. Germline-derived CDR1 and CDR2 are MNHNY and SVGAGI (reference sequence). CDR3 amino acids: CASSYSFDRDYEQYF. The CDR3 nucleotides are TGTGCCAGCAGTTACTCCTTCGACAGAGACTACGAGCAGTACTTC.

CDR3 protein: CASSLGQGANSPLHF. The CDR3 DNA reads as TGTGCCAGCAGCTTGGGGCAGGGGGCTAATTCACCCCTCCACTTT. This chain joins TRBV5-6 and TRBJ1-6; TRBD1 aligns across 8 bases. The germline V gene encodes CDR1 SGHDT and CDR2 YYEEEE. The CDR3 length is 15 residues. V lost 0 bases, J lost 6 bases, and 2 bases stayed unmatched.

The chain has TRBV5-5 and TRBJ1-1; 9 positions agree with TRBD1. V shed 0 bases, J shed 4 bases, and the junction held 1 base outside the gene matches. The V gene's germline CDR1 is SGHKS and CDR2 YYEKEE (reference sequence). This CDR3 spans 14 amino acids. The chain's CDR3 is CASSLGQGGTEAFF. CDR3 coding DNA: TGTGCCAGCAGCTTGGGACAGGGGGGCACTGAAGCTTTCTTT.

The V call is TRBV28, the J call TRBJ2-3, with a possible D match to TRBD2 (8 bases). The V gene's germline CDR1 is MDHEN and CDR2 SYDVKM. Trimming removed 6 bases at V and 5 bases at J, with 15 bases between. The CDR3 loop spans 14 amino acids. The CDR3 is CASSPGGTRDTQYF. Written as DNA, the CDR3 is TGTGCCAGCAGCCCAGGGGGGACTAGAGATACGCAGTATTTT.

The chain uses TRBV4-2 and TRBJ2-5, with 7 bases lining up with TRBD2. Germline-derived CDR1 and CDR2 are LGHNA and YNFKEQ. V gave up 2 bases and J gave up 2 bases; unmatched junction bases: 5. The CDR3 is 15 residues long. The CDR3 here is CASSQTGTNQETQYF. As DNA, the CDR3 is TGTGCCAGCAGCCAAACCGGGACTAATCAAGAGACCCAGTACTTC.

This clone occurred a few times. The chain combines TRBV5-1 with TRBJ1-2, with a possible D match to TRBD1 (5 bases). Looked up from germline, CDR1 is SGHRS and CDR2 is YFSETQ. This CDR3 has 12 residues. V was clipped by 5 bases and J by 8 bases, with 13 bases between them. The CDR3 here is CASRNSGDGYTF. In DNA, the CDR3 is TGCGCCAGCAGAAATAGCGGGGACGGCTACACCTTC.

This clone was counted a few times. This rearrangement joins TRBV6-1 to TRBJ2-3; TRBD2 agrees at 14 bases. V was clipped by 4 bases and J by 4 bases; unmatched bases: 1. Germline lookup yields CDR1 MNHNS and CDR2 SASEGT. This CDR3 spans 15 amino acids. The CDR3 is CASSGLAGGPDTQYF. CDR3 in DNA: TGTGCCAGCAGTGGACTAGCGGGAGGGCCAGATACGCAGTATTTT.

The chain uses TRBV9 and TRBJ1-2; D is perhaps TRBD1 (5 bases). Germline V gene lookup returns CDR1 SGDLS and CDR2 YYNGEE. CDR3 length: 16 residues. The germline V and J ends were trimmed by 3 bases and 1 base, with 16 bases remaining between them. CDR3 bases: TGTGCCAGCAGCGCGGGGGGTGAGAGCCTTAACTATGGCTACACCTTC. Translation: CASSAGGESLNYGYTF.

The rearrangement links TRBV28 to TRBJ2-7; the D gene is possibly TRBD2 (5 bases). The germline CDR1 and CDR2 sequences are MDHEN and SYDVKM. V was clipped by 3 bases and J by 0 bases, with 18 bases between them. The CDR3 sequence is 17 residues long. The CDR3: CASSFQASRMLSYEQYF. In DNA form, the CDR3 reads TGTGCCAGCAGTTTCCAGGCTAGCAGGATGCTCTCCTACGAGCAGTACTTC.

This rearrangement joins TRBV11-3 to TRBJ2-2; the match to TRBD2 covers 12 bases. The CDR3 loop spans 15 amino acids. Per the germline V gene, CDR1 is SGHNT and CDR2 is YENEEA. The V and J ends lost 5 bases and 5 bases, in that order; junction bases with no gene match: 3. Here the CDR3 reads CASSLGLAGTGELFF. CDR3 nucleotide sequence: TGTGCCAGCAGCCTCGGACTAGCGGGAACCGGGGAGCTGTTTTTT.

Here the CDR3 reads CASSFLRGPNEKLFF. Here the CDR3 DNA reads TGTGCCAGCAGTTTCCTTCGCGGGCCTAATGAAAAACTGTTTTTT. The V gene is TRBV27, the J gene TRBJ1-4; D gene ambiguous. There are 15 residues in the CDR3. Germline CDR1 and CDR2: MNHEY and SMNVEV (reference sequence). Trimming took 3 bases from V and 3 from J, leaving 11 bases between them.

This chain connects TRBV18 to TRBJ1-2; possible D gene TRBD1, 5 bases. Germline V gene sequence: CDR1 KGHSH, CDR2 LQKENI. Deletions cut 6 bases from V and 3 bases from J, with 17 bases between. The CDR3 is made up of 15 amino acids. CDR3 sequence: CASSPTGGTYYGYTF. The CDR3 DNA sequence: TGTGCCAGCTCCCCTACGGGGGGAACCTACTATGGCTACACCTTC. Variable domain in full (rest from reference TRBV18 and TRBJ1-2): NAGVMQNPRHLVRRRGQEARLRCSPMKGHSHVYWYRQLPEEGLKFMVYLQKENIIDESGMPKERFSAEFPKEGPSILRIQQVVRGDSAAYFCASSPTGGTYYGYTFGSGTRLTVV.

The chain combines TRBV4-3 with TRBJ1-6; the D is unclear. Per germline, CDR1 LGHNA and CDR2 YSLEER. V was shortened by 2 bases and J by 7 bases, with 18 bases between the two germline ends. This CDR3 has 17 amino acids. In DNA form, the CDR3 reads TGCGCCAGCAGCCAAAAGGCGGCTACAATATCGAATTCACCCCTCCACTTT. Amino acids: CASSQKAATISNSPLHF.

The V call is TRBV6-5, the J call TRBJ2-3; D is perhaps TRBD2 (5 bases). The CDR3 totals 15 residues. In germline, CDR1 is MNHEY, CDR2 SVGAGI. Trimming took off 0 bases at V and 4 bases at J, with 11 bases between the two ends. CDR3: CASSYSRATSDTQYF. DNA of the CDR3: TGTGCCAGCAGTTACTCGAGGGCTACCTCAGATACGCAGTATTTT.

CDR3 nucleotides: TGTGCCAGCAATAGAGCGGGAGGAACGAACACCGGGGAGCTGTTTTTT. Its protein product is CASNRAGGTNTGELFF. The chain joins TRBV5-4 to TRBJ2-2; 9 bases are shared with TRBD2. V lost 6 bases to trimming and J lost 0 bases; unmatched junction nucleotides: 6. In germline, CDR1 is SGHNT, CDR2 YYREEE (reference sequence). This CDR3 comprises 16 residues. Using reference TRBV5-4 and TRBJ2-2 for the parts outside the CDR3, the full variable domain is ETGVTQSPTHLIKTRGQQVTLRCSSQSGHNTVSWYQQALGQGPQFIFQYYREEENGRGNFPPRFSGLQFPNYSSELNVNALELDDSALYLCASNRAGGTNTGELFFGEGSRLTVL.

The V call is TRBV19, the J call TRBJ1-5; 9 bases are shared with TRBD1. J gave up 15 bases and V 3 bases, and 6 bases lay outside the gene matches. This CDR3 has 12 amino acids. Germline assignment: CDR1 LNHDA and CDR2 SQIVND (reference sequence). CDR3 loop: CASSISGTGLHF. The CDR3 DNA reads as TGTGCCAGTAGTATCTCCGGGACAGGGTTGCATTTT.

The chain carries TRBV5-1 and TRBJ2-7; TRBD2 might be the D (6 bases). V lost 4 bases to trimming and J lost 0 bases, with 11 bases between them. This CDR3 has 14 amino acids. Looked up from germline, CDR1 is SGHRS and CDR2 is YFSETQ. CDR3 protein: CASSLDGSSYEQYF. The CDR3 region has the DNA TGCGCCAGCAGCCTTGACGGGAGCTCCTACGAGCAGTACTTC.

CDR3 loop: CASSLEGTGFYEQYF. The CDR3 coding sequence is TGTGCCAGCAGTTTAGAAGGGACAGGGTTCTACGAGCAGTACTTC. The chain recombines TRBV27 with TRBJ2-7; 9 bases are shared with TRBD1. The ends lost 2 bases at V and 3 bases at J; junction bases unmatched: 5. The germline gives CDR1 MNHEY, CDR2 SMNVEV (reference sequence). CDR3 length: 15 amino acids.

The rearrangement joins TRBV12-5 to TRBJ2-1, with 9 bases fitting TRBD1. Germline lookup yields CDR1 LGHNT and CDR2 FRNRAP. The CDR3 sequence is 15 residues long. Unmatched junction bases numbered 7, after V lost 5 bases and J lost 5 bases. The CDR3 DNA sequence: TGTGCTAGTGGTCCGGGACAGGGAAGCCACAATGAGCAGTTCTTC. The encoded protein is CASGPGQGSHNEQFF.

The chain recombines TRBV11-3 with TRBJ2-7; 7 bases agree with TRBD1. Looked up from germline, CDR1 is SGHNT and CDR2 is YENEEA. The junction had 3 bases not matched to a gene; V was cut back by 5 bases and J by 2 bases. The CDR3 length is 13 residues. CDR3 DNA sequence: TGTGCCAGCAGCCAGGGGGAAACCTACGAGCAGTACTTC. Its protein is CASSQGETYEQYF.

The chain employs TRBV28 and TRBJ1-1; TRBD1 might be the D (6 bases). The ends were cut back, 5 bases at V and 10 bases at J, with 8 bases in the middle. CDR3 size: 10 residues. CDR1 is MDHEN, CDR2 SYDVKM, per germline. CDR3 bases: TGTGCCAGCAGTAGGGGGAGAGCTTTCTTT. It translates to CASSRGRAFF. Full variable domain (missing parts from reference TRBV28 and TRBJ1-1): DVKVTQSSRYLVKRTGEKVFLECVQDMDHENMFWYRQDPGLGLRLIYFSYDVKMKEKGDIPEGYSVSREKKERFSLILESASTNQTSMYLCASSRGRAFFGQGTRLTVV.

The chain joins TRBV19 to TRBJ2-2, with 7 bases fitting TRBD2. V shed 7 bases and J 7 bases; nucleotides not matched to a gene: 15. The germline V gene encodes CDR1 LNHDA and CDR2 SQIVND (reference sequence). This CDR3 contains 16 residues. CDR3 sequence: CASTPGIAGSYGELFF. CDR3 DNA sequence: TGTGCCAGTACCCCCGGGATAGCGGGTAGCTACGGGGAGCTGTTTTTT. Full variable domain (rest looked up from reference TRBV19 and TRBJ2-2): DGGITQSPKYLFRKEGQNVTLSCEQNLNHDAMYWYRQDPGQGLRLIYYSQIVNDFQKGDIAEGYSVSREKKESFPLTVTSAQKNPTAFYLCASTPGIAGSYGELFFGEGSRLTVL.

The chain links TRBV6-4 to TRBJ2-2; 8 nucleotides align to TRBD2. Trimming removed 5 bases from V and 3 bases from J; junction bases left unmatched: 5. Germline CDR1 reads MRHNA; CDR2 reads SNTAGT. The CDR3 contains 15 residues. CDR3 sequence: CASSRSGSDTGELFF. The CDR3 region has the DNA TGTGCCAGCAGTAGGAGCGGGAGTGACACCGGGGAGCTGTTTTTT.

The V gene is TRBV5-1, the J gene TRBJ2-7; TRBD2 agrees at 14 bases. Looked up from germline, CDR1 is SGHRS and CDR2 is YFSETQ. The J segment lost 2 bases and the V segment lost 3 bases, leaving 1 base of the junction unmatched. The CDR3 extends over 15 amino acids. CDR3 nucleotide sequence: TGCGCCAGCAGCTCGACTAGCGGGAGGGCCTACGAGCAGTACTTC. It translates to CASSSTSGRAYEQYF.

This chain connects TRBV5-8 to TRBJ2-3, with TRBD2 matching 10 bases. The V segment lost 3 bases and the J segment 1 base; nucleotides outside the gene matches: 2. The CDR3 contains 15 residues. Germline V CDR1 and CDR2: SGHTS, YDEGEE. The CDR3 is CASSSGTSGTDTQYF. CDR3 DNA sequence: TGTGCCAGCAGCTCGGGGACTAGCGGCACAGATACGCAGTATTTT.

This chain links TRBV2 with TRBJ2-7; a weak D match, TRBD2 (7 bases). There are 14 residues in the CDR3. V lost 7 bases, J lost 0 bases, and 13 bases lay in between. CDR1 and CDR2 (germline): SNHLY, FYNNEI. CDR3 protein: CASTEGGGSYEQYF. The DNA of the CDR3 is TGTGCCAGCACCGAGGGAGGGGGCTCCTACGAGCAGTACTTC.

This rearrangement joins TRBV5-1 to TRBJ2-3; possible D gene TRBD1, 6 bases. CDR3 length: 14 amino acids. Germline loops: CDR1 SGHRS, CDR2 YFSETQ. V was shortened by 5 bases and J by 4 bases, with 14 bases between the two germline ends. In DNA, the CDR3 is TGCGCCAGCAGAACCCAGGGGAGCCCAGATACGCAGTATTTT. Protein product: CASRTQGSPDTQYF.